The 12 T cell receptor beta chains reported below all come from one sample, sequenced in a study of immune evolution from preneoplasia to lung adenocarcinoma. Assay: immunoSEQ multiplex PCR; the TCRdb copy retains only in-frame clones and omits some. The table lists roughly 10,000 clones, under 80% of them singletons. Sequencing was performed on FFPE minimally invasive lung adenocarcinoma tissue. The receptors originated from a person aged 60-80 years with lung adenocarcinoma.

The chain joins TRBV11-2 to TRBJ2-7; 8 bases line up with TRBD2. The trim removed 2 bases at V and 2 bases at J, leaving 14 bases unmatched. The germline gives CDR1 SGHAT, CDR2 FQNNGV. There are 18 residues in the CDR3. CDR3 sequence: CASSLPKGGLENPYEQYF. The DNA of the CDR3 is TGTGCCAGCAGCTTACCAAAGGGGGGACTAGAAAATCCCTACGAGCAGTACTTC.

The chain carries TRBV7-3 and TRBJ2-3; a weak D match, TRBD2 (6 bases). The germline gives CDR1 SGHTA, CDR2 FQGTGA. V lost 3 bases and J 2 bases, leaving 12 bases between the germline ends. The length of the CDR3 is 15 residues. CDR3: CASSLAGPPTDTQYF. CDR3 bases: TGTGCCAGCAGCTTGGCGGGGCCTCCCACAGATACGCAGTATTTT.

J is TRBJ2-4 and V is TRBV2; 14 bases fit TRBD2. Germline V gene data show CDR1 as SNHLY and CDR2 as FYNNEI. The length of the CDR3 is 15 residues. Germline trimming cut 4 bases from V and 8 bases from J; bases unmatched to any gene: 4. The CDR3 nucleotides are TGTGCCAGCAGTGGGACTAGCGGGAGGCCTTACATTCAGTACTTC. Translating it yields CASSGTSGRPYIQYF.

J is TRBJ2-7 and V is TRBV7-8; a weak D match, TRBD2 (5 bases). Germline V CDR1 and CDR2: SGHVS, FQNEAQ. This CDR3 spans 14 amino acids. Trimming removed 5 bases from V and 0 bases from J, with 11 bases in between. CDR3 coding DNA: TGTGCCAGCAGCCCGGGAACTACCTCCTACGAGCAGTACTTC. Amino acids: CASSPGTTSYEQYF.

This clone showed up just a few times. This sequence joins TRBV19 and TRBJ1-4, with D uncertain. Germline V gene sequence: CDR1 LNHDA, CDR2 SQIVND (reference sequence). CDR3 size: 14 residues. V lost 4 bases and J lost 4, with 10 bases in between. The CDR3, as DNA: TGTGCCAGTAGTACCCAGCAGTTTAATGAAAAACTGTTTTTT. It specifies CASSTQQFNEKLFF.

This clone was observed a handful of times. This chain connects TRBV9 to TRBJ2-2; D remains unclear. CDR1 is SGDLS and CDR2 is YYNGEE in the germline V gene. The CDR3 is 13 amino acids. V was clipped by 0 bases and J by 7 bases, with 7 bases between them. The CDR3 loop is CASSVAFGGELFF. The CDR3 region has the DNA TGTGCCAGCAGCGTAGCTTTTGGCGGGGAGCTGTTTTTT.

The CDR3 DNA reads TGTGCCAGCAGCTCGGGACAGCACTATGGCTACACCTTC. Residues: CASSSGQHYGYTF. The chain is built from TRBV7-9 and TRBJ1-2; 7 positions agree with TRBD1. Germline trimming cut 4 bases from V and 3 bases from J; bases unmatched to any gene: 2. Germline values: CDR1 SEHNR, CDR2 FQNEAQ (reference sequence). The CDR3 sequence is 13 residues long.

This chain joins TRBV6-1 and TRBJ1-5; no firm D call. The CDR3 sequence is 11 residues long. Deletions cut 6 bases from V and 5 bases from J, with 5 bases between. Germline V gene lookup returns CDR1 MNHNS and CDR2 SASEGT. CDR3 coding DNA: TGTGCCAGCAGCAGCGATCAGCCCCAGCATTTT. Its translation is CASSSDQPQHF.

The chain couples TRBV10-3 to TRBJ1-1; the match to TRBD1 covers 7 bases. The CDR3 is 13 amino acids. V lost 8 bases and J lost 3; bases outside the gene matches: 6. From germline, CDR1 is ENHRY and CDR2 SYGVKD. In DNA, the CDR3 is TGTGCCATCGGGGGGACAGAGCACACTGAAGCTTTCTTT. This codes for CAIGGTEHTEAFF.

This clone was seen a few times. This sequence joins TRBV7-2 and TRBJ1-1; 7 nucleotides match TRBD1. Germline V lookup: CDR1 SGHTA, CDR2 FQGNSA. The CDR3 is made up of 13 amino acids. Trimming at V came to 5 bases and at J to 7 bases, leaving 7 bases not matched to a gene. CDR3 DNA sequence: TGTGCCAGCAGCCGCGACCGGGACAGTGAAGCTTTCTTT. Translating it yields CASSRDRDSEAFF.

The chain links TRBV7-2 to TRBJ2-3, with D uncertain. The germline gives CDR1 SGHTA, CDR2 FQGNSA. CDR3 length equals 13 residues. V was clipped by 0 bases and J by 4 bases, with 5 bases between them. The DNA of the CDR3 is TGTGCCAGCAGCTTAGCGCGAGCAGATACGCAGTATTTT. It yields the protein CASSLARADTQYF. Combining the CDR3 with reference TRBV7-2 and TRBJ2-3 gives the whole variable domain GAGVSQSPSNKVTEKGKDVELRCDPISGHTALYWYRQSLGQGLEFLIYFQGNSAPDKSGLPSDRFSAERTGGSVSTLTIQRTQQEDSAVYLCASSLARADTQYFGPGTRLTVL.

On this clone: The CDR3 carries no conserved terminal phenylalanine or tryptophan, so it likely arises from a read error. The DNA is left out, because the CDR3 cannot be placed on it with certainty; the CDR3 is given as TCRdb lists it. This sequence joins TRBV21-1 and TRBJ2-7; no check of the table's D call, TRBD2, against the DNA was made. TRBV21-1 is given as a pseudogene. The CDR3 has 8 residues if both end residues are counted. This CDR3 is CASNCRFL.